The 19 T cell receptor beta chains below were found in one sample sequenced in a study of blood T cell repertoires in COVID-19. Sequencing was performed with immunoSEQ multiplex PCR; in TCRdb, only in-frame clones are kept and a portion is missing. The table includes approximately 150,000 clones, approximately 85% detected once. Sequencing was done on a sample of peripheral blood. The receptors originated from a woman aged 45-59 years with COVID-19, enrolled during active disease.

The J gene is TRBJ1-1, the V gene TRBV7-2; 7 bases fit TRBD1. Trimming at V came to 4 bases and at J to 4 bases, leaving 6 bases not matched to a gene. The CDR3 has 14 residues. Germline CDR1 is SGHTA and CDR2 is FQGNSA. The CDR3 DNA is TGTGCCAGCAGCTCGGACAGGCGTGGCACTGAAGCTTTCTTT. Translation: CASSSDRRGTEAFF.

V is TRBV6-2 or TRBV6-3 and J is TRBJ1-6; 8 nucleotides line up with TRBD1. V shed 2 bases and J 6 bases; nucleotides not matched to a gene: 0. The CDR3 sequence is 14 residues long. From germline, CDR1 is MNHEY and CDR2 SVGEGT. The CDR3 here is CASSYGTGNSPLHF. The CDR3 DNA is TGTGCCAGCAGTTACGGGACAGGTAATTCACCCCTCCACTTT.

This rearrangement joins TRBV18 to TRBJ1-6, with D maybe TRBD1 (6 bases). The CDR3 spans 14 residues. The V end was cut by 3 bases, the J end by 10 bases, with 13 bases between. CDR1 and CDR2 (germline): KGHSH, LQKENI. For the CDR3, the DNA is TGTGCCAGCTCACCGCCAGGGGTAGGCTCACCCCTCCACTTT. Encoded protein: CASSPPGVGSPLHF.

This clone was observed a single time. The chain has TRBV21-1 and TRBJ1-2. TRBV21-1 is a documented pseudogene. The CDR3 length is 15 residues. CDR3 DNA sequence: TGTGCCAGCAGCCCGGGTATGAGGGGGGGCGATGGCTACACCTTC. Amino acid sequence: CASSPGMRGGDGYTF.

The gene calls are TRBV14 and TRBJ2-5; 10 bases align to TRBD1. The germline CDR1 and CDR2 sequences are SGHDN and FVKESK. V was pared by 3 bases and J by 2 bases, with 3 bases of the junction left unmatched. This CDR3 is built from 15 residues. This CDR3 reads CASSQWGQGQETQYF. CDR3 nucleotides: TGTGCCAGCAGCCAGTGGGGACAGGGGCAAGAGACCCAGTACTTC.

This clone was found once. The chain combines TRBV11-2 with TRBJ2-5; TRBD1 matches 8 bases. The ends lost 5 bases at V and 1 base at J; junction bases unmatched: 9. In germline, CDR1 is SGHAT, CDR2 FQNNGV. The length of the CDR3 is 16 residues. CDR3 in DNA: TGTGCCAGCAGCGCCAGGGGCAGGGGGCCCCAAGAGACCCAGTACTTC. Translation gives CASSARGRGPQETQYF.

The rearrangement links TRBV5-6 to TRBJ2-6; weak D call: TRBD1 (5 bases). This CDR3 region has 17 residues. Germline assignment: CDR1 SGHDT and CDR2 YYEEEE. The V gene lost 0 bases and the J gene lost 0 bases, with 10 bases spanning the gap. The CDR3 sequence is CASSLARTPSGANVLTF. CDR3 coding DNA: TGTGCCAGCAGCTTGGCCCGGACACCCTCTGGGGCCAACGTCCTGACTTTC.

The chain joins TRBV24-1 to TRBJ2-1, with 11 nucleotides matching TRBD2. This CDR3 has 16 residues. The V segment lost 3 bases and the J segment 2 bases; nucleotides outside the gene matches: 2. CDR1 and CDR2 from the germline V gene are KGHDR and SFDVKD. CDR3 sequence (DNA): TGTGCCACCAGTGATGCTAGCGGGGGGACCTACAATGAGCAGTTCTTC. It encodes CATSDASGGTYNEQFF.

The chain couples TRBV11-2 to TRBJ2-7; a weak D match, TRBD1 (5 bases). V was cut by 5 bases and J by 5 bases, with 22 bases left in between. The CDR3 spans 16 residues. Germline lookup yields CDR1 SGHAT and CDR2 FQNNGV. CDR3 sequence: CASSVGRGALYNEQYF. The CDR3 nucleotides are TGTGCCAGCAGCGTAGGTAGGGGCGCCCTTTACAACGAGCAGTACTTC.

A note on this clone: Other DNA sequences of this sample code for an identical CDR3. V gene TRBV7-9 combines with J gene TRBJ2-5, with 8 bases identical to TRBD1. The CDR3 loop spans 14 amino acids. V was pared by 6 bases and J by 2 bases, with 5 bases of the junction left unmatched. CDR1 is SEHNR and CDR2 is FQNEAQ in the germline V gene (reference sequence). The CDR3 is CASSFGQGQETQYF. CDR3 nucleotide sequence: TGTGCCAGCAGTTTTGGACAGGGACAAGAGACCCAGTACTTC.

This clone has a single count. J is TRBJ1-6 and V is TRBV12-3 or TRBV12-4, with D hard to call. The CDR3 loop spans 13 amino acids. Trimming pared 10 bases from V and 0 bases from J, leaving 7 bases between. The CDR3 region is CATRSSYNSPLHF. The CDR3 nucleotides read TGTGCCACCAGGAGCTCCTATAATTCACCCCTCCACTTT.

This chain links TRBV6-6 with TRBJ2-7, with TRBD1 as a possible D gene (6 bases). V lost 5 bases to trimming and J lost 3 bases, with 11 bases between them. The CDR3 loop spans 13 amino acids. Per the germline V gene, CDR1 is MNHNY and CDR2 is SVGAGI (reference sequence). The CDR3, as DNA: TGTGCCAGCAGTCAGGACAGCTTCTACGAGCAGTACTTC. Translating it yields CASSQDSFYEQYF.

The chain recombines TRBV6-1 with TRBJ2-4, with D possibly matching TRBD2 (5 bases). V was trimmed by 2 bases and J by 9 bases, leaving 14 bases between them. The germline V gene has CDR1 MNHNS and CDR2 SASEGT. The CDR3 runs 14 residues. This CDR3 reads CASSENEGNGIQYF. DNA for the CDR3: TGTGCCAGCAGTGAAAATGAGGGCAATGGCATTCAGTACTTC.

This clone was detected only once. V usage is TRBV11-2 and J usage is TRBJ2-2; unclear D gene. The CDR3 extends over 13 amino acids. CDR1 and CDR2 from the germline V gene are SGHAT and FQNNGV. V lost 4 bases, J lost 4 bases, and 7 bases lay in between. CDR3 in amino acids: CASSSRSTGELFF. The CDR3 DNA is TGTGCCAGCAGCTCTAGGTCCACCGGGGAGCTGTTTTTT.

The CDR3 DNA reads TGCGCCAGCAGGGTACAGGGTGAAGCTTTCTTT. The encoded protein is CASRVQGEAFF. V gene TRBV5-1 combines with J gene TRBJ1-1, with D tentatively TRBD1 (6 bases). V was pared by 5 bases and J by 7 bases, with 9 bases between. Germline V gene data show CDR1 as SGHRS and CDR2 as YFSETQ. The CDR3 is 11 residues long.

This clone was counted a single time. The chain has TRBV7-9 and TRBJ1-6; a weak D match, TRBD1 (5 bases). Looked up from germline, CDR1 is SEHNR and CDR2 is FQNEAQ (reference sequence). Trimming took 1 base from V and 9 from J, leaving 10 bases between them. The CDR3 contains 14 residues. The CDR3 here is CASSLGREGSPLHF. The DNA of the CDR3 is TGTGCCAGCAGCTTAGGCAGGGAGGGTTCACCCCTCCACTTT. Based on the CDR3 plus reference TRBV7-9 and TRBJ1-6, the full variable domain is DTGVSQNPRHKITKRGQNVTFRCDPISEHNRLYWYRQTLGQGPEFLTYFQNEAQLEKSRLLSDRFSAERPKGSFSTLEIQRTEQGDSAMYLCASSLGREGSPLHFGNGTRLTVT.

The V call is TRBV27, the J call TRBJ2-1; D might be TRBD2 (7 bases). V lost 6 bases and J 10 bases, leaving 19 bases between the germline ends. CDR3 length: 14 residues. From germline, CDR1 is MNHEY and CDR2 SMNVEV (reference sequence). CDR3 sequence reads: CASSSVSGGDEQFF. The CDR3 nucleotides read TGTGCCAGCAGCTCCGTTTCGGGGGGCGACGAGCAGTTCTTC.

DNA for the CDR3: TGTGCCAGCACACTTACAGGAAAACTGTTTTTT. Encoded protein: CASTLTGKLFF. V gene TRBV28 combines with J gene TRBJ1-4; D may be TRBD1 (5 bases). The germline V and J ends were trimmed by 7 bases and 10 bases, with 10 bases remaining between them. Germline V CDR1 and CDR2: MDHEN, SYDVKM. This CDR3 is 11 amino acids long.

The chain links TRBV9 to TRBJ2-4; no clear D gene. Germline CDR1 and CDR2: SGDLS and YYNGEE. The CDR3 loop spans 15 amino acids. The germline V and J ends were trimmed by 0 bases and 4 bases, with 11 bases remaining between them. CDR3: CASSVGLLDKNIQYF. CDR3 DNA: TGTGCCAGCAGCGTAGGGTTACTCGATAAAAACATTCAGTACTTC. The full variable domain, in which reference TRBV9 and TRBJ2-4 provide the parts outside the CDR3, is DSGVTQTPKHLITATGQRVTLRCSPRSGDLSVYWYQQSLDQGLQFLIQYYNGEERAKGNILERFSAQQFPDLHSELNLSSLELGDSALYFCASSVGLLDKNIQYFGAGTRLSVL.